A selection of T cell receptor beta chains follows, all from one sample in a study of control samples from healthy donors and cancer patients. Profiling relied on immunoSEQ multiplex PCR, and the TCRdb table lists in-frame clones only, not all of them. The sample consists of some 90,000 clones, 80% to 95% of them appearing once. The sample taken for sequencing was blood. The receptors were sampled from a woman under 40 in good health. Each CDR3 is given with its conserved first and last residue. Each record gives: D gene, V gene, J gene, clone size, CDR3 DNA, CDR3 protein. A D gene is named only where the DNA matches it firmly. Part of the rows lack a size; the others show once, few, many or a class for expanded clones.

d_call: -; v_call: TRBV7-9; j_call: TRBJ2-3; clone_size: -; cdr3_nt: TGTGCCAGCAGCCCCCGACAGGGAGGTTGGTCCACAGATACGCAGTATTTT; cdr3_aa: CASSPRQGGWSTDTQYF
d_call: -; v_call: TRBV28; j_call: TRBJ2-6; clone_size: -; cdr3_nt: TGTGCCAGCAGCCCGGCGGGGGCCAACGTCCTGACTTTC; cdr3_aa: CASSPAGANVLTF
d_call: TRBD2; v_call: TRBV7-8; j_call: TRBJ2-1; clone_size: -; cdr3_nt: TGTGCCAGCCGGGGGGGAGAGGGATACAATGAGCAGTTCTTC; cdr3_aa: CASRGGEGYNEQFF
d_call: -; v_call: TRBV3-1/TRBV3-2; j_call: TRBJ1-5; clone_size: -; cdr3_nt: TGTGCCAGCAGCCAAGGGGGGGTATCGGGCAATCAGCCCCAGCATTTT; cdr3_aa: CASSQGGVSGNQPQHF
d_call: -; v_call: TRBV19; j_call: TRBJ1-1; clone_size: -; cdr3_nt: TGTGCCAGTACACAGGGCAGTATGAACACTGAAGCTTTCTTT; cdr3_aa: CASTQGSMNTEAFF
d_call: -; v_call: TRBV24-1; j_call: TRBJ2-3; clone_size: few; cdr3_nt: TGTGCCACCAGTGGGGACAGCACAGATACGCAGTATTTT; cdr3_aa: CATSGDSTDTQYF
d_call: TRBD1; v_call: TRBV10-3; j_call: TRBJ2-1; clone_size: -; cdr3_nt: TGTGCCACCCAGGGGGCGCAAAACAATGAGCAGTTCTTC; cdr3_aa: CATQGAQNNEQFF
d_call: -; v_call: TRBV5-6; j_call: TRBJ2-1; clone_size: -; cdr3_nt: TGTGCCAGCAGCTTGGTTCGCGGCGGACTCTACAATGAGCAGTTCTTC; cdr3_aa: CASSLVRGGLYNEQFF
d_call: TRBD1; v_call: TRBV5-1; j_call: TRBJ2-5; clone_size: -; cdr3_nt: TGCGCCAGCAGCTCGGGACAGGGGCGAGAGACCCAGTACTTC; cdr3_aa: CASSSGQGRETQYF
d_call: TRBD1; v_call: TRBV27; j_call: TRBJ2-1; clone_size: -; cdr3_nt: TGTGCCAGCACTTCTACAGGGGATGAGCAGTTCTTC; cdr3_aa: CASTSTGDEQFF
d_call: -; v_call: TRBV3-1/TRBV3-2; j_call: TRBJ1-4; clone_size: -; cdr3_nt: TGTGCCAGCAGCCAAGCGGGACCTAATGAAAAACTGTTTTTT; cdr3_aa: CASSQAGPNEKLFF
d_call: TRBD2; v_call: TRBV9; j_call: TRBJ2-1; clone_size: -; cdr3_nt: TGTGCCAGCAATTCGGCGGGAGGGGGGTACAATGAGCAGTTCTTC; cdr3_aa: CASNSAGGGYNEQFF
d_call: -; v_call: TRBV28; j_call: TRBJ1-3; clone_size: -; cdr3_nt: TGTGCCAGTCTGGACCGAAACACCATATATTTT; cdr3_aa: CASLDRNTIYF
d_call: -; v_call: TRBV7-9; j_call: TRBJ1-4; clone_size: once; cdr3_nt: TGTGCCAGCAGCCCTCGGGGGGGGGCTGAAAAACTGTTTTTT; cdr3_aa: CASSPRGGAEKLFF
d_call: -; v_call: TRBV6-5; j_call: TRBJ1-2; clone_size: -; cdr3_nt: TGTGCCAGCAGAGCTCCTACCCTCAACTATGGCTACACCTTC; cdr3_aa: CASRAPTLNYGYTF
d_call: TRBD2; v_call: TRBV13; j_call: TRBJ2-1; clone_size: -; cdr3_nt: TGTGCCAGCAGCTGGGGGACTAGCGGGACAAACAATGAGCAGTTCTTC; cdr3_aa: CASSWGTSGTNNEQFF
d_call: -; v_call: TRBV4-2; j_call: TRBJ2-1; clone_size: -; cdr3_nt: TGTGCCAGCAGCCAAGACCCTAGCTCGGCCTACAATGAGCAGTTCTTC; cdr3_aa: CASSQDPSSAYNEQFF
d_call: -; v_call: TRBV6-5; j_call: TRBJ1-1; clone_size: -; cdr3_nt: TGTGCCAGCAGGAGCGTTGGGGGTCCGAACACTGAAGCTTTCTTT; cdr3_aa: CASRSVGGPNTEAFF
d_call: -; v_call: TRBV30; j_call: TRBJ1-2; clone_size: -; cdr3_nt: TGTGCCTGGAAGCCCCTCGATTCTAACTATGGCTACACCTTC; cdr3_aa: CAWKPLDSNYGYTF
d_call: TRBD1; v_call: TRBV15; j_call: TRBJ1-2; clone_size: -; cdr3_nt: TGTGCCACCAGAACTCCGGGACAGAATGGCTACACCTTC; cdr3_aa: CATRTPGQNGYTF
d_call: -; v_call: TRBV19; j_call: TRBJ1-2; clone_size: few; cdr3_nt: TGTGCCAGTAGTAATGGCGAACCGCACTATGGCTACACCTTC; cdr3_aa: CASSNGEPHYGYTF
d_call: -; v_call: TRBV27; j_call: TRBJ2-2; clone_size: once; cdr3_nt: TGTGCCAGCAGCGCCGCAACCGGGGCCCTCACCGGGGAGCTGTTTTTT; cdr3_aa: CASSAATGALTGELFF
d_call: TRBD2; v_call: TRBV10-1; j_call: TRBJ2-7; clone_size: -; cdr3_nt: TGCGCCAGCAGCGGGACTAGTCAGGGGTACGAGCAGTACTTC; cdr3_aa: CASSGTSQGYEQYF
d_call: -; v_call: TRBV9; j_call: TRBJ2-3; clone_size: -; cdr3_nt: TGTGCCAGCAGCGGGTCTGAGGGGGGGCACCCCGATACGCAGTATTTT; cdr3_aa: CASSGSEGGHPDTQYF
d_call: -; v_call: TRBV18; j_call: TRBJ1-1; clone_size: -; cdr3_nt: TGTGCCAGCTCACCTTCCGCGGGAGACACTGAAGCTTTCTTT; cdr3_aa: CASSPSAGDTEAFF
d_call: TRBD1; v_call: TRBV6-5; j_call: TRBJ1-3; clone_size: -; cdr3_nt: TGTGCCAGCAGCCCAAGACAGGGTCGTGGAAACACCATATATTTT; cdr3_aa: CASSPRQGRGNTIYF
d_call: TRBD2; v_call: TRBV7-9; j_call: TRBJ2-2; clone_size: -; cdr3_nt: TGTGCCAGCAGCTTATGGTTAGCGGGAGACACCGGGGAGCTGTTTTTT; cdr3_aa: CASSLWLAGDTGELFF